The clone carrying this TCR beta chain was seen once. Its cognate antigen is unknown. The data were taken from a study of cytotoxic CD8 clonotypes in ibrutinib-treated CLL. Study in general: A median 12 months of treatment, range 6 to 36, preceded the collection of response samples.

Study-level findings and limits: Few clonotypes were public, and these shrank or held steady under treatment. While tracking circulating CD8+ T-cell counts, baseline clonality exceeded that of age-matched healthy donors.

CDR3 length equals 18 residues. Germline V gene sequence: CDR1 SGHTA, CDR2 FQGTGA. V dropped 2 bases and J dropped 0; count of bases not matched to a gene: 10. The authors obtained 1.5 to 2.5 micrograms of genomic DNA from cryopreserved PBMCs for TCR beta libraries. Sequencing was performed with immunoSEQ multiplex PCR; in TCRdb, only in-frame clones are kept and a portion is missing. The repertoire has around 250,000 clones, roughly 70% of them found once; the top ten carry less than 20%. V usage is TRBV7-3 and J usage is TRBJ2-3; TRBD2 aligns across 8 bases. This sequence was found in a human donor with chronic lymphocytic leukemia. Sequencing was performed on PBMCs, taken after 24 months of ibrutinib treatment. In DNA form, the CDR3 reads TGTGCCAGCAGCTTACTGGCTAGCGGGTTCTCTAGCACAGATACGCAGTATTTT. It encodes CASSLLASGFSSTDTQYF.